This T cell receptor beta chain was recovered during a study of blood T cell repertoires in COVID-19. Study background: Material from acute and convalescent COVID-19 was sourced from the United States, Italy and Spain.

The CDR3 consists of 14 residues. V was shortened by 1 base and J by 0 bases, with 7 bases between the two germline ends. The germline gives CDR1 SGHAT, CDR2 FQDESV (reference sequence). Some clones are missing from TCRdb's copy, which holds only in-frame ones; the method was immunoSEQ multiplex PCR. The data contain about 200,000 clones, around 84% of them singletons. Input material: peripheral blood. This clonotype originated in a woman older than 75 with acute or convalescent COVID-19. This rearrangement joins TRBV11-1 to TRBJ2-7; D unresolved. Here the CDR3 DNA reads TGTGCCAGCAGCTTAGTGCCGGTCTCCTACGAGCAGTACTTC. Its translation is CASSLVPVSYEQYF.